These T cell receptor beta chains were read from a single sample in a study of blood T cell repertoires in COVID-19. Only in-frame clones appear in the TCRdb table, and some are missing; sequencing was by immunoSEQ multiplex PCR. Of 270,000 or so clones listed, under 90% are singletons. The sample was peripheral blood. Receptors originate from a woman between 45 and 60 years old who had recovered from COVID-19. Both conserved end residues are trimmed from each CDR3.

V gene | CDR3 protein
TRBV28 | ASSYPGQSYEQY
TRBV19 | ASSRLHPIVTQY
TRBV6-2/TRBV6-3 | ASSPLAGAANNEQF
TRBV19 | ASSLAGGPPYEQY
TRBV4-2 | ASSHPRPGLADHNEQF
TRBV5-8 | ASTRRGNQPQH
TRBV6-5 | ASSLLEGDEQF
TRBV6-2/TRBV6-3 | ASSTPMQGGVYEQY
TRBV4-3 | ASSAGSSYNEQF
TRBV5-1 | ASRPGTGNTNSPLH
TRBV9 | ASSAQTSGPRWGSSYNEQF
TRBV7-2 | ASSLSPHRVNEKLF
TRBV19 | ASSIGGSPGETQY
TRBV29-1 | SVGSMNTEAF
TRBV12-3/TRBV12-4 | ASGDPGGGYT
TRBV3-1/TRBV3-2 | ASSHWTGGTLSSYEQY
TRBV4-2 | ASSQDDDRTPYGYT
TRBV28 | ASVPGGSNYEQY
TRBV7-6 | ASSSSPGQFNQPQH
TRBV3-1/TRBV3-2 | ASSQGTANGYT
TRBV6-5 | ASSSYGQGHGYT
TRBV4-1 | ASSQEGTGGYEQY